This TCR beta chain was captured by sequencing in a study of blood T cell repertoires in COVID-19. Study overall: Acute-phase and convalescent COVID-19 samples originated in the United States, Italy and Spain. Nucleic acid was either cDNA or gDNA, and it came from T cells, B-cell-depleted T cells, or PBMCs.

Study members were between 18 and 89 years old and lived in about two dozen US regions. Clinical history as reported by participants underpinned cohort assignment. Here immunoSEQ multiplex PCR was the method, and the copy in TCRdb shows in-frame clones only, minus some. The sample lists some 330,000 clones, roughly 88% occurring once. This CDR3 region has 13 residues. Germline assignment: CDR1 MNHEY and CDR2 SMNVEV (reference sequence). Trimming removed 5 bases from V and 5 bases from J; junction bases left unmatched: 5. Sequenced sample: PBMCs or T cells enriched from blood (not recorded which). The chain combines TRBV27 with TRBJ2-7, with TRBD1 matching over 8 bases. This TCR came from a man younger than 45 who had recovered from COVID-19. In DNA, the CDR3 is TGTGCCAGCAGTATAGGACAGGGAGACGAGCAGTACTTC. As protein: CASSIGQGDEQYF.